These 17 T cell receptor beta chains were sequenced from one sample in a study of regulatory T cells in long-lasting Graves disease. Arm-PCR of CDR3 regions and iRepertoire HTBI primers were the basis on which TCR beta libraries were built. Via MiXCR, TCRdb re-called the multiplex PCR reads, giving one row per CDR3 protein. The profile shows about 470,000 distinct CDR3 sequences, under 15% of them singletons. The time point is: newly diagnosed GD, antithyroid drugs for less than 3 months. The authors made the TCR library using RNA they extracted from PBMCs. These data were also filed under a second study, of T cells in Graves' hyperthyroidism and ophthalmopathy.

The sequencing used peripheral blood mononuclear cells (PBMCs), collected at new diagnosis, from a patient treated with antithyroid drugs. These receptors all stem from a woman in her thirties with Graves disease.

This clonotype was detected ten times or more. This chain connects TRBV2 to TRBJ2-1; D gene unclear. V shed 1 base and J shed 9 bases, with 7 bases lying between them. Germline V lookup: CDR1 SNHLY, CDR2 FYNNEI. CDR3 length: 12 amino acids. The chain's CDR3 is CASSEVESEQFF. Here the CDR3 DNA reads TGTGCCAGCAGTGAAGTGGAAAGTGAGCAGTTCTTC.

The chain has TRBV4-1 and TRBJ1-5, with a weak D call TRBD1 (6 bases). The germline CDR1 and CDR2 sequences are MGHRA and YSYEKL. The V end lost 0 bases, the J end lost 4 bases, and 16 bases lay between the germline ends. The CDR3 has 17 residues. The CDR3 loop is CASSQEPGRQANQPQHF. The CDR3 nucleotides read TGCGCCAGCAGCCAAGAACCCGGACGACAGGCGAATCAGCCCCAGCATTTT.

This clonotype was found many times. The chain is built from TRBV12-3 or TRBV12-4 and TRBJ2-7; TRBD1 matches at 8 bases. J gave up 3 bases and V 3 bases, and 1 base lay outside the gene matches. The CDR3 has 13 residues. The CDR3 DNA is TGTGCCAGCAGTTTCGGGACAGGCTACGAGCAGTACTTC. Protein product: CASSFGTGYEQYF.

The sample holds many counts of this clonotype. This chain uses TRBV30 with TRBJ1-3; tentative D call: TRBD1 (5 bases). The germline gives CDR1 GTSNPN, CDR2 SVGIG (reference sequence). The CDR3 covers 12 residues. V shed 4 bases and J shed 2 bases, with 6 bases lying between them. The CDR3 bases are TGTGCCTGGAAGGGGACTGGAAACACCATATATTTT. This codes for CAWKGTGNTIYF.

On this clonotype: This could be a read error, since a much larger clone is one nucleotide away. The rearrangement joins TRBV12-3 or TRBV12-4 to TRBJ2-5, with D possibly TRBD2 on 6 matching bases. The V gene lost 5 bases and the J gene lost 11 bases, with 27 bases spanning the gap. The CDR3 totals 16 residues. The CDR3 loop is CASSLIDGGAYNEQYF. The CDR3 DNA reads as TGTGCCAGCAGTCTTATTGACGGGGGTGCCTACAATGAGCAGTACTTC.

This clonotype was observed at least ten times. The J gene is TRBJ2-1, the V gene TRBV5-6; TRBD1 might be the D (5 bases). The germline V and J ends were trimmed by 3 bases and 0 bases, with 10 bases remaining between them. The CDR3 runs 15 residues. Germline V gives CDR1 SGHDT, CDR2 YYEEEE. CDR3 bases: TGTGCCAGCAGCTGGGGCCTAAGCTCCTACAATGAGCAGTTCTTC. As protein: CASSWGLSSYNEQFF.

The CDR3 DNA reads as TGTGCCAGCAGCCAAGATTGGGGGTTAGGAGATACGCAGTATTTT. As protein: CASSQDWGLGDTQYF. The V gene is TRBV14, the J gene TRBJ2-3, with D possibly being TRBD1 or TRBD2 (5 bases each). There are 15 residues in the CDR3. V lost 0 bases and J 5 bases, leaving 12 bases between the germline ends. CDR1 and CDR2 (germline): SGHDN, FVKESK.

The sample holds many counts of this clonotype. The chain joins TRBV7-9 to TRBJ2-5, with 8 bases fitting TRBD1. The V segment lost 4 bases and the J segment 5 bases; nucleotides outside the gene matches: 3. From germline, CDR1 is SEHNR and CDR2 FQNEAQ (reference sequence). The CDR3 runs 13 residues. CDR3: CASSSDREETQYF. As DNA, the CDR3 is TGTGCCAGCAGCTCGGACAGGGAGGAGACCCAGTACTTC.

This clonotype was detected ten times or more. The rearrangement links TRBV20-1 to TRBJ2-1, with 8 nucleotides matching TRBD1. The trim removed 0 bases at V and 6 bases at J, leaving 10 bases unmatched. This CDR3 spans 16 amino acids. CDR1 is DFQATT and CDR2 is SNEGSKA in the germline V gene (reference sequence). The chain's CDR3 is CSARDMAGQAFNEQFF. CDR3 sequence (DNA): TGCAGTGCTAGAGATATGGCGGGACAGGCCTTCAATGAGCAGTTCTTC.

CDR3 amino acids: CATKGYGSSYNEQFF. CDR3 nucleotides: TGTGCCACCAAAGGGTACGGATCCTCCTACAATGAGCAGTTCTTC. The genes are TRBV24-1 and TRBJ2-1, with D unresolved. The germline gives CDR1 KGHDR, CDR2 SFDVKD. The length of the CDR3 is 15 residues. V lost 8 bases and J 0 bases, leaving 13 bases between the germline ends.

This clonotype was counted ten times or more. The rearrangement joins TRBV18 to TRBJ2-7; no reliable D call. V gave up 0 bases and J gave up 5 bases, with 8 bases separating them. Germline V gene sequence: CDR1 KGHSH, CDR2 LQKENI. This CDR3 contains 13 residues. The CDR3 region has the DNA TGTGCCAGCTCACCACCGACGCAGCACGAGCAGTACTTC. It encodes CASSPPTQHEQYF.

This clonotype was seen repeatedly, ten times or more. This chain links TRBV12-3 or TRBV12-4 with TRBJ2-7; D might be TRBD1 (6 bases). V gave up 8 bases and J gave up 4 bases, with 15 bases separating them. The CDR3 extends over 13 amino acids. CDR3 coding DNA: TGTGCCAGCGCGGCCGGGACAAAATACGAGCAGTACTTC. Residues: CASAAGTKYEQYF.

This rearrangement joins TRBV10-3 to TRBJ1-5; 9 nucleotides align to TRBD1. The CDR3 covers 15 residues. With 2 bases clipped from V and 7 bases from J, the junction kept 6 bases outside the gene matches. Germline CDR1 reads ENHRY; CDR2 reads SYGVKD. The CDR3: CAISETGGGRQPQHF. Here the CDR3 DNA reads TGTGCCATCAGTGAGACAGGGGGCGGGAGACAGCCCCAGCATTTT.

This clonotype was seen only a few times. The rearrangement joins TRBV27 to TRBJ1-2; no reliable D call. In germline, CDR1 is MNHEY, CDR2 SMNVEV (reference sequence). The CDR3 extends over 16 amino acids. Trimming stripped 3 bases from V and 8 bases from J, with 22 bases between. As DNA, the CDR3 is TGTGCCAGCAGTTTCCTCTGGCCAACCCCGCCGTTCGGCTACACCTTC. This encodes CASSFLWPTPPFGYTF.

This clonotype was counted only a few times. V gene TRBV12-3 or TRBV12-4 combines with J gene TRBJ1-3; D call uncertain. The CDR3 consists of 14 residues. Trimming cost V 6 bases and J 2 bases, with 11 bases left between them. The CDR3: CASSHRGTGNTIYF. The CDR3 DNA reads as TGTGCCAGCAGCCACCGGGGAACTGGAAACACCATATATTTT.

The table lists this clonotype with many counts. The chain joins TRBV6-2 or TRBV6-3 to TRBJ2-7; 9 nucleotides line up with TRBD2. J gave up 2 bases and V 8 bases, and 7 bases lay outside the gene matches. Per the germline V gene, CDR1 is MNHEY and CDR2 is SVGEGT. The CDR3 extends over 14 amino acids. The DNA for the CDR3 is TGTGCCAGCTCCCGACTAGCGGCGACCTACGAGCAGTACTTC. It encodes CASSRLAATYEQYF.

This clonotype came up a few times. The genes are TRBV20-1 and TRBJ2-1; 9 nucleotides align to TRBD2. Germline V gives CDR1 DFQATT, CDR2 SNEGSKA (reference sequence). The J segment lost 3 bases and the V segment lost 5 bases, leaving 14 bases of the junction unmatched. This CDR3 is 17 amino acids long. The CDR3 DNA follows: TGCAGTGCTCCGACCGCTGGGCTAGCGGGACTCTACAATGAGCAGTTCTTC. Translating it yields CSAPTAGLAGLYNEQFF.